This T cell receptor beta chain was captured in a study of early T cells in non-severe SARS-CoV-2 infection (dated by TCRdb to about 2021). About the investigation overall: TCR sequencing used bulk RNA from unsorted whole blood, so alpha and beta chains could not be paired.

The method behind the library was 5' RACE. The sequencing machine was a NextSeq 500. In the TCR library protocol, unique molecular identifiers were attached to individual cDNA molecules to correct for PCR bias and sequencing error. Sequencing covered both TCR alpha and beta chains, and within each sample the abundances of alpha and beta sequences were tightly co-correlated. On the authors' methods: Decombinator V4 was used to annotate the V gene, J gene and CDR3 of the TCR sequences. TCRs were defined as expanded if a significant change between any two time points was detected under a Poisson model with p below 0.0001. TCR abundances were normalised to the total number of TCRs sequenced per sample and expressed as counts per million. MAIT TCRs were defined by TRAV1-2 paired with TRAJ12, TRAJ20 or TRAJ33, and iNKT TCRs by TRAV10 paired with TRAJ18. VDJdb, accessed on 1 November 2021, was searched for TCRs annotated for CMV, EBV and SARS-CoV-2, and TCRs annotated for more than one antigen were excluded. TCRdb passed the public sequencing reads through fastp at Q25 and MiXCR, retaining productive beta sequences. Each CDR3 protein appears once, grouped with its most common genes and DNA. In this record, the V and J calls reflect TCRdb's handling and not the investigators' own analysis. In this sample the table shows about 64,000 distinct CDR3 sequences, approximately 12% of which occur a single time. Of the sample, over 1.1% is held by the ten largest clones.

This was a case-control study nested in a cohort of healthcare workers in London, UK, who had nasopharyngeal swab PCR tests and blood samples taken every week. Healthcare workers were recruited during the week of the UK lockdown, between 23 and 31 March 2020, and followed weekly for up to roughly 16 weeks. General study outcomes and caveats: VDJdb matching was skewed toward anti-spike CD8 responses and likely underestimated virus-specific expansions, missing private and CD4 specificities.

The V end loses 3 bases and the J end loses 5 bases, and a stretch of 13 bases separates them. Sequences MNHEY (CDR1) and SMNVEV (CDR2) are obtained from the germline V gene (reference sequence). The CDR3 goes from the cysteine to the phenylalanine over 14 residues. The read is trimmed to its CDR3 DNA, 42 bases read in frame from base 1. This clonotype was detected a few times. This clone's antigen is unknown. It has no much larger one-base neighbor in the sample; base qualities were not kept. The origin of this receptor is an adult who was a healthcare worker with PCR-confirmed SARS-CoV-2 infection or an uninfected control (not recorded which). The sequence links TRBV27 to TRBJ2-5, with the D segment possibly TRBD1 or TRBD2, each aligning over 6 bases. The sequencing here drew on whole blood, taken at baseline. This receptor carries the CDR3 CASSFRGLRETQYF. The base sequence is TGTGCCAGCAGTTTCCGGGGGCTTCGGGAGACCCAGTACTTC.